Below are 6 T cell receptor beta chains sequenced from a single sample in a study of blood T cell repertoires in COVID-19. The method was immunoSEQ multiplex PCR; TCRdb's version includes in-frame clones alone and lacks a portion of them. Here the sample spans approximately 500,000 clones, over 75% being singletons. Sequenced sample: PBMCs or T cells enriched from blood (not recorded which). These receptors originate from a woman aged 35 to 49 who had recovered from COVID-19.

This rearrangement joins TRBV13 to TRBJ2-3, with 12 bases matching TRBD2. Germline CDR1 and CDR2: PRHDT and FYEKMQ (reference sequence). The CDR3 extends over 18 amino acids. The V segment lost 2 bases and the J segment 5 bases; nucleotides outside the gene matches: 11. The CDR3: CASSLSPSGRAGKDTQYF. CDR3 coding DNA: TGTGCCAGCAGCTTATCACCTAGCGGGAGGGCCGGTAAAGATACGCAGTATTTT.

The V call is TRBV5-1, the J call TRBJ2-7; TRBD2 might be the D (5 bases). CDR1 and CDR2 from the germline V gene are SGHRS and YFSETQ. This CDR3 has 17 residues. V was pared by 3 bases and J by 1 base, with 20 bases between. The CDR3 sequence: CASSSWTQEVLSYEQYF. The CDR3 DNA sequence: TGCGCCAGCAGCTCTTGGACGCAGGAGGTGCTATCCTACGAGCAGTACTTC.

The chain links TRBV18 to TRBJ1-3; no clear D gene. Germline V gives CDR1 KGHSH, CDR2 LQKENI. The CDR3 covers 18 residues. The germline V and J ends were trimmed by 3 bases and 0 bases, with 18 bases remaining between them. The CDR3 is CASSPVPQRLDSGNTIYF. In nucleotides, the CDR3 is TGTGCCAGCTCACCGGTCCCTCAAAGACTTGACTCTGGAAACACCATATATTTT.

The J gene is TRBJ1-1, the V gene TRBV7-2; 8 nucleotides agree with TRBD1. The CDR3 extends over 15 amino acids. With V trimmed by 3 bases and J by 1 base, 4 bases remained unmatched. CDR1 SGHTA and CDR2 FQGNSA come from the germline V gene. The CDR3 reads CASSFRQGQNTEAFF. CDR3 DNA: TGTGCCAGCAGCTTCCGACAGGGGCAGAACACTGAAGCTTTCTTT.

CDR3 nucleotides: TGCAGCGTCTTGGACAGGGGCGATTATAGCAATCAGCCCCAGCATTTT. Its protein product is CSVLDRGDYSNQPQHF. The genes are TRBV29-1 and TRBJ1-5; 9 bases align to TRBD1. Trimming at V came to 6 bases and at J to 0 bases, leaving 9 bases not matched to a gene. The germline gives CDR1 SQVTM, CDR2 ANQGSEA. CDR3 size: 16 residues. The full variable domain, rest sourced from reference TRBV29-1 and TRBJ1-5, is SAVISQKPSRDICQRGTSLTIQCQVDSQVTMMFWYRQQPGQSLTLIATANQGSEATYESGFVIDKFPISRPNLTFSTLTVSNMSPEDSSIYLCSVLDRGDYSNQPQHFGDGTRLSIL.

The chain joins TRBV7-2 to TRBJ2-5; 9 positions match TRBD2. Germline V gives CDR1 SGHTA, CDR2 FQGNSA. CDR3 length equals 14 residues. The junction had 4 bases not matched to a gene; V was cut back by 5 bases and J by 3 bases. The DNA of the CDR3 is TGTGCCAGCAGCCACCAGCGGGGGGAAGAGACCCAGTACTTC. Its translation is CASSHQRGEETQYF. Complete variable domain (other parts from reference TRBV7-2 and TRBJ2-5): GAGVSQSPSNKVTEKGKDVELRCDPISGHTALYWYRQSLGQGLEFLIYFQGNSAPDKSGLPSDRFSAERTGGSVSTLTIQRTQQEDSAVYLCASSHQRGEETQYFGPGTRLLVL.